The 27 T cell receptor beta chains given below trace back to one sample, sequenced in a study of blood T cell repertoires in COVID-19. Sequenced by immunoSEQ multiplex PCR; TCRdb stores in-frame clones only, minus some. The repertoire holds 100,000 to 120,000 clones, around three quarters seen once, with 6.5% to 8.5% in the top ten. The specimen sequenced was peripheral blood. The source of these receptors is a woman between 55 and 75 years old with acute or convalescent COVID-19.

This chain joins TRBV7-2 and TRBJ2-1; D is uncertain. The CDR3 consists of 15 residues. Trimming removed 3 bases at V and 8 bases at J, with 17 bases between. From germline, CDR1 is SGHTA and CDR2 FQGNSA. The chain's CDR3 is CASSFNPGRSYEQFF. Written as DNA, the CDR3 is TGTGCCAGCAGCTTCAACCCCGGCAGGTCATATGAGCAGTTCTTC.

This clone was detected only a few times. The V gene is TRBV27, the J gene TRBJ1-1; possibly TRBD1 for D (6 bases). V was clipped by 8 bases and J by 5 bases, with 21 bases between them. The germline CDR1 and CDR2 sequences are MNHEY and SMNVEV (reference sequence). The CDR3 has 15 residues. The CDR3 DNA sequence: TGTGCCAGCTTTGGGATACAGGGTAGAGGGACTGAAGCTTTCTTT. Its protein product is CASFGIQGRGTEAFF.

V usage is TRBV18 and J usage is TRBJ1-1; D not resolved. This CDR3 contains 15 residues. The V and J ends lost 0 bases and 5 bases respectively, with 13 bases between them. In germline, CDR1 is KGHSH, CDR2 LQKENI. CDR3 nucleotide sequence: TGTGCCAGCTCACCACCGTTAGCGCTGCGGACTGAAGCTTTCTTT. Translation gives CASSPPLALRTEAFF.

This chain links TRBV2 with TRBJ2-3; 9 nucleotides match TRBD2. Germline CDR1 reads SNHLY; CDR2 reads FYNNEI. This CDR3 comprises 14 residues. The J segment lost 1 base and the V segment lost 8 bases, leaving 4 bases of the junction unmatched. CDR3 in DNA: TGTGCCAGCGTTAGCGGGGGAGGCACAGATACGCAGTATTTT. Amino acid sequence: CASVSGGGTDTQYF.

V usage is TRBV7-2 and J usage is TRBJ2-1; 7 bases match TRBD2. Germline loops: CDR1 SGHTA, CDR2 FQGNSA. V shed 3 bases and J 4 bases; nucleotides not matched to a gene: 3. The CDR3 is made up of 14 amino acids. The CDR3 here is CASSFERGYNEQFF. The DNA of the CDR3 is TGTGCCAGCAGCTTCGAGCGGGGTTACAATGAGCAGTTCTTC.

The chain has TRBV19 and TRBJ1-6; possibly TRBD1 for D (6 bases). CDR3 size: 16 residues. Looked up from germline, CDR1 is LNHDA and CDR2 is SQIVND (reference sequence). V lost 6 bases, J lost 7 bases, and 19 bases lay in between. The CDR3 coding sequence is TGTGCCAGTAGCAACCGCTTGGGGCAGGGGAATTCACCCCTCCACTTT. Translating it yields CASSNRLGQGNSPLHF. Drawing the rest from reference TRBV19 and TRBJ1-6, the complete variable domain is DGGITQSPKYLFRKEGQNVTLSCEQNLNHDAMYWYRQDPGQGLRLIYYSQIVNDFQKGDIAEGYSVSREKKESFPLTVTSAQKNPTAFYLCASSNRLGQGNSPLHFGNGTRLTVT.

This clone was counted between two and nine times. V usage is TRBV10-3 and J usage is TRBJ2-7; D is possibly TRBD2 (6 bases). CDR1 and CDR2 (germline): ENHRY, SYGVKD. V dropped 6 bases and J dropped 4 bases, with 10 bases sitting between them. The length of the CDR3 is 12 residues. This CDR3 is CAIRDGGYEQYF. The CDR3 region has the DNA TGTGCCATCAGGGACGGGGGTTACGAGCAGTACTTC.

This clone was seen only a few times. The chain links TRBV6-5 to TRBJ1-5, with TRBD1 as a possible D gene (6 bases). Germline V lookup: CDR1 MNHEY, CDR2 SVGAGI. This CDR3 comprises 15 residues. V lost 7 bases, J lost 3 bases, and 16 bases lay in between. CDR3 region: CASIKTTGYNQPQHF. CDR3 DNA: TGTGCCAGCATTAAGACGACAGGCTACAATCAGCCCCAGCATTTT.

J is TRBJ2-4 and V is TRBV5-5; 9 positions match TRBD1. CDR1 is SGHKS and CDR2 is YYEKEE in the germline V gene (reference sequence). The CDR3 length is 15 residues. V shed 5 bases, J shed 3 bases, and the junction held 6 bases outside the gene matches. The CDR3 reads CASRWDRDGKNIQYF. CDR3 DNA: TGTGCCAGCAGATGGGACAGGGACGGCAAAAACATTCAGTACTTC.

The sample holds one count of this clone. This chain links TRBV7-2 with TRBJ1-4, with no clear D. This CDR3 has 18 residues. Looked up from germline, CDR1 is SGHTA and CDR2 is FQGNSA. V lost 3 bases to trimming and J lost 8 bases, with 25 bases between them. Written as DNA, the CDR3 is TGTGCCAGCAGCTTTTCCCCCCACGGACGGGGAAAGATAGAAAAACTGTTTTTT. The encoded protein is CASSFSPHGRGKIEKLFF.

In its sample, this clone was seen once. DNA of the CDR3: TGTGCCACCAGTGATCCCCGTGCTAGCGGGGGGCCCTACGAGCAGTACTTC. Its protein product is CATSDPRASGGPYEQYF. The chain is built from TRBV24-1 and TRBJ2-7; TRBD2 aligns across 11 bases. This CDR3 spans 17 amino acids. Per the germline V gene, CDR1 is KGHDR and CDR2 is SFDVKD. Unmatched junction bases numbered 8, after V lost 3 bases and J lost 2 bases.

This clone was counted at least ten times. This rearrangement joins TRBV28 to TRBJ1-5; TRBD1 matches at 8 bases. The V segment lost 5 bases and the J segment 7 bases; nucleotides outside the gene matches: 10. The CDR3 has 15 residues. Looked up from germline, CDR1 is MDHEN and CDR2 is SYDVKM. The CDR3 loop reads CASSLRTGMGQPQHF. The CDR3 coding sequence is TGTGCCAGCAGTCTACGGACAGGGATGGGGCAGCCCCAGCATTTT.

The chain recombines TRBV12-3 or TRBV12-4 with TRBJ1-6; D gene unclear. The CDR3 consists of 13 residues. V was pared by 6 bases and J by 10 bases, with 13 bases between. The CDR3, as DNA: TGTGCCAGCAGCCCCCGGGTCAGCTCACCCCTCCACTTT. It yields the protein CASSPRVSSPLHF.

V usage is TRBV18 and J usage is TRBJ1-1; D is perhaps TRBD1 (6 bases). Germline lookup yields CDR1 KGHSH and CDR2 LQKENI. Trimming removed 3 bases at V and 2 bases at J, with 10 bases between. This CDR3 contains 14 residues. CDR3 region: CASSPKGHNTEAFF. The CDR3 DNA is TGTGCCAGCTCACCGAAGGGACACAACACTGAAGCTTTCTTT.

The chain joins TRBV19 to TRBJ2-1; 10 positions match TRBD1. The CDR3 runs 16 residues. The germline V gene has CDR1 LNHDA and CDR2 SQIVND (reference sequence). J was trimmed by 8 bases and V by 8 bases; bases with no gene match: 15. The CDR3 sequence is CASSSYRGQGSDEQFF. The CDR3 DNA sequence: TGTGCCAGTTCCTCCTACCGGGGACAGGGGAGCGATGAGCAGTTCTTC.

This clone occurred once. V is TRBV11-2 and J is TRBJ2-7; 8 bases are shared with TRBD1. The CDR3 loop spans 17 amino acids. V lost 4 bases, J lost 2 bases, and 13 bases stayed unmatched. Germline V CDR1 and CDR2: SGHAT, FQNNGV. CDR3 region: CASSSLRTGRGPYEQYF. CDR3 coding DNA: TGTGCCAGCAGCTCTTTACGGACAGGGCGGGGACCCTACGAGCAGTACTTC.

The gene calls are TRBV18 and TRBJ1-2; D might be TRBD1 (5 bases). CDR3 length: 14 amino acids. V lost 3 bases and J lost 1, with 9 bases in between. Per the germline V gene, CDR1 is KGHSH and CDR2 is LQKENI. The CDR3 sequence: CASSPLDSNYGYTF. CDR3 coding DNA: TGTGCCAGCTCACCTCTAGACAGTAACTATGGCTACACCTTC.

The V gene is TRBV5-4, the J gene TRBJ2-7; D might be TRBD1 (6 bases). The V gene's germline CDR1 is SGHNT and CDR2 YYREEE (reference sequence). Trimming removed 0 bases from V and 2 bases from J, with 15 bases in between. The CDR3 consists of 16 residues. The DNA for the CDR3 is TGTGCCAGCAGCTTGGTGCACAGCAGGGGAGCCTACGAGCAGTACTTC. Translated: CASSLVHSRGAYEQYF. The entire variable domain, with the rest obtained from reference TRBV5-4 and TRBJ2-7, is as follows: ETGVTQSPTHLIKTRGQQVTLRCSSQSGHNTVSWYQQALGQGPQFIFQYYREEENGRGNFPPRFSGLQFPNYSSELNVNALELDDSALYLCASSLVHSRGAYEQYFGPGTRLTVT.

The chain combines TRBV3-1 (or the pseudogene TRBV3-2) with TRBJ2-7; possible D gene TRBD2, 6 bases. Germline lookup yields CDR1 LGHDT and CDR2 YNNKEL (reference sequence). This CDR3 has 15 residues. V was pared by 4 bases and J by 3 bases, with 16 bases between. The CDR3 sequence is CASSRLSSGNYEQYF. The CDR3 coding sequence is TGTGCCAGCAGCCGCCTTAGTAGCGGTAACTACGAGCAGTACTTC.

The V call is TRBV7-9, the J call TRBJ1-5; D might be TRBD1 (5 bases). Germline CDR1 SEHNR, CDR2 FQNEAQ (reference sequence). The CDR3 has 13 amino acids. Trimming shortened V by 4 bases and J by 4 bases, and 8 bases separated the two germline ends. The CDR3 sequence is CASSSGGNQPQHF. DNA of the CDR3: TGTGCCAGCAGCTCTGGGGGGAATCAGCCCCAGCATTTT.

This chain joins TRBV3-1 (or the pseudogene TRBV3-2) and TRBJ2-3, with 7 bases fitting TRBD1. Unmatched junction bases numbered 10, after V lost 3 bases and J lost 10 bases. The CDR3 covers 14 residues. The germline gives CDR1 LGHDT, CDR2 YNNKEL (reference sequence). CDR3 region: CASSHPDRPSSQYF. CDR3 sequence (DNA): TGTGCCAGCAGCCATCCGGACAGGCCCTCCTCGCAGTATTTT.

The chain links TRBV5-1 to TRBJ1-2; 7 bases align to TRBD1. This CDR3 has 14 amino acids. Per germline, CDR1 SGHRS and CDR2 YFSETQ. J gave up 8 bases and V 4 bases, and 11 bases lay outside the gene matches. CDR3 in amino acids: CASSPGTAYWGYTF. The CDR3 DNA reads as TGCGCCAGCAGCCCGGGGACAGCCTATTGGGGCTACACCTTC.

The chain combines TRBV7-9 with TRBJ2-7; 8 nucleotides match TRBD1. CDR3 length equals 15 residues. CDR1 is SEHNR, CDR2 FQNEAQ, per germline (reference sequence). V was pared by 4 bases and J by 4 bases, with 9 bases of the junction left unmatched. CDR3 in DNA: TGTGCCAGCAGCTCCCCCCCAGGGGGCGGGTACGAGCAGTACTTC. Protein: CASSSPPGGGYEQYF.

This CDR3 reads CASSPRGGTDYNEKLFF. CDR3 nucleotides: TGTGCCAGCAGCCCTAGGGGGGGGACCGATTATAATGAAAAACTGTTTTTT. V is TRBV4-2 and J is TRBJ1-4; D might be TRBD1 (6 bases). From germline, CDR1 is LGHNA and CDR2 YNFKEQ. The V gene lost 4 bases and the J gene lost 4 bases, with 19 bases spanning the gap. The CDR3 contains 17 residues.

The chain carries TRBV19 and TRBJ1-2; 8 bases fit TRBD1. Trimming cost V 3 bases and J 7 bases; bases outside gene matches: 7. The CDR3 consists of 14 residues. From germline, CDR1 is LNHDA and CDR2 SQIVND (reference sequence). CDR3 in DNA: TGTGCCAGTAGTATGCAGGGCAGGGGGCTTGGCTACACCTTC. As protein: CASSMQGRGLGYTF.

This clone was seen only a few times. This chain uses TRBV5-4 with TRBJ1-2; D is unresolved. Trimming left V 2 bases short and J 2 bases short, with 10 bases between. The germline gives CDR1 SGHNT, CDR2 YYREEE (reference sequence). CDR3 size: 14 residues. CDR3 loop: CASSLGGLNYGYTF. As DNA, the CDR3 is TGTGCCAGCAGCTTAGGCGGGTTAAACTATGGCTACACCTTC. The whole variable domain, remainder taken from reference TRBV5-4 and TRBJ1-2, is ETGVTQSPTHLIKTRGQQVTLRCSSQSGHNTVSWYQQALGQGPQFIFQYYREEENGRGNFPPRFSGLQFPNYSSELNVNALELDDSALYLCASSLGGLNYGYTFGSGTRLTVV.

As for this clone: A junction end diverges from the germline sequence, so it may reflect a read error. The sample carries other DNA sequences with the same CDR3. The CDR3 region is CASSVAGGGNTIYF. The CDR3 DNA is TGTGCCAGCAGCGTAGCGGGAGGTGGAAATACCATATATTTT. The rearrangement links TRBV9 to TRBJ1-3; no clear D gene. The CDR3 has 14 amino acids. CDR1 and CDR2 (germline): SGDLS, YYNGEE.